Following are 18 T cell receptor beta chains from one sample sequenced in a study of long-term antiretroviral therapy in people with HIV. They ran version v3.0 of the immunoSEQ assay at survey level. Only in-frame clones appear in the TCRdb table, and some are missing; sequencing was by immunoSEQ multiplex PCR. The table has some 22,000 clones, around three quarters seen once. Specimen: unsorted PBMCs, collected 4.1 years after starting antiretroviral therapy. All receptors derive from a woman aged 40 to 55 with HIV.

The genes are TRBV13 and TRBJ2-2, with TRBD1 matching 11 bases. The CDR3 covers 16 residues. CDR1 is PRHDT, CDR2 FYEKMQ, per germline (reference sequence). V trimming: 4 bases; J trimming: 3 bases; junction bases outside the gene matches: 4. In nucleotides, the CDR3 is TGTGCCAGCAGCTCCCGGGACAGGGGGGACACCGGGGAGCTGTTTTTT. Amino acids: CASSSRDRGDTGELFF.

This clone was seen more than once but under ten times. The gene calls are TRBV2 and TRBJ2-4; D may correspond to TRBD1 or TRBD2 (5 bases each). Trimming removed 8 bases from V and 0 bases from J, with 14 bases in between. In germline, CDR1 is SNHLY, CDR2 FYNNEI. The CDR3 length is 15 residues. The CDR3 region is CASGGRYVAKNIQYF. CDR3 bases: TGTGCCAGCGGGGGACGGTATGTAGCCAAAAACATTCAGTACTTC.

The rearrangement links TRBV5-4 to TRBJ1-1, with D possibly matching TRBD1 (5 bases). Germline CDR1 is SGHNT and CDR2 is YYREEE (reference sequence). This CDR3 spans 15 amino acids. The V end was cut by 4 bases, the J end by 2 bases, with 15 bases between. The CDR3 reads CASSPLLGGNTEAFF. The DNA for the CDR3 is TGTGCCAGCAGCCCCCTGTTGGGGGGTAACACTGAAGCTTTCTTT.

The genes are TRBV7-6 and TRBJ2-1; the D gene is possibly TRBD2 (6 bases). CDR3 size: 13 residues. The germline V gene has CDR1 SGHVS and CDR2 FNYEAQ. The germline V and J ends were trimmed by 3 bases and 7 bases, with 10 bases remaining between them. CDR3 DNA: TGTGCCAGCAGCTTTCGAAGCGGGAATGAGCAGTTCTTC. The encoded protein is CASSFRSGNEQFF. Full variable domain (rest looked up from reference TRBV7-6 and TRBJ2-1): GAGVSQSPRYKVTKRGQDVALRCDPISGHVSLYWYRQALGQGPEFLTYFNYEAQQDKSGLPNDRFSAERPEGSISTLTIQRTEQRDSAMYRCASSFRSGNEQFFGPGTRLTVL.

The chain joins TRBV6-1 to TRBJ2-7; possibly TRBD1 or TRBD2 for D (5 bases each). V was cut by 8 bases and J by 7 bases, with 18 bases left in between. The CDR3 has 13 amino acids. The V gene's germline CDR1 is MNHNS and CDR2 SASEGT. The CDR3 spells CASSGTVMGEQYF. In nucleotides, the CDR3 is TGTGCCAGCTCCGGGACGGTAATGGGAGAGCAGTACTTC.

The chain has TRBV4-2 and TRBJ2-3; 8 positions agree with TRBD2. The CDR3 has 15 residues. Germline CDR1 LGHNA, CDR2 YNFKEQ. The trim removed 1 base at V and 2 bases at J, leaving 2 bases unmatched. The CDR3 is CASSQAGGVTDTQYF. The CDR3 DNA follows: TGTGCCAGCAGCCAAGCGGGGGGGGTCACAGATACGCAGTATTTT.

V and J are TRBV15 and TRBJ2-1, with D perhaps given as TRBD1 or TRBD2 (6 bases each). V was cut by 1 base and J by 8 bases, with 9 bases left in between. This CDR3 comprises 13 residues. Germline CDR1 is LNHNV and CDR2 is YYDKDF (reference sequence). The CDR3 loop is CATSRAGGDEQFF. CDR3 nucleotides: TGTGCCACCAGCAGAGCCGGGGGCGATGAGCAGTTCTTC.

The DNA for the CDR3 is TGTGCCAGCAGTCAACTGACAAATCAGCCCCAGCATTTT. Its protein is CASSQLTNQPQHF. The chain has TRBV6-1 and TRBJ1-5, with D unclear. V was clipped by 5 bases and J by 4 bases, with 9 bases between them. CDR1 is MNHNS, CDR2 SASEGT, per germline. The CDR3 loop spans 13 amino acids.

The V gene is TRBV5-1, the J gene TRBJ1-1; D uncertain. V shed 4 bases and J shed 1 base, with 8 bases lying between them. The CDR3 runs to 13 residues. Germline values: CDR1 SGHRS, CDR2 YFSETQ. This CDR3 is CASSRTANTEAFF. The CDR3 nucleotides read TGCGCCAGCAGCCGGACGGCGAACACTGAAGCTTTCTTT.

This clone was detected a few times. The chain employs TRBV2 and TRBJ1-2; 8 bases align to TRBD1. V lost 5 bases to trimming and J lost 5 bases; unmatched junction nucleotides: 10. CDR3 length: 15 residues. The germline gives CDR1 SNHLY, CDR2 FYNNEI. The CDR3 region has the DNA TGTGCCAGCAGTCCAGGGACAGGCGTGGGTTATGGCTACACCTTC. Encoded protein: CASSPGTGVGYGYTF. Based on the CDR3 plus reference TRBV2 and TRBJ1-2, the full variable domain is EPEVTQTPSHQVTQMGQEVILRCVPISNHLYFYWYRQILGQKVEFLVSFYNNEISEKSEIFDDQFSVERPDGSNFTLKIRSTKLEDSAMYFCASSPGTGVGYGYTFGSGTRLTVV.

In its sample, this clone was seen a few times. The DNA of the CDR3 is TGTGCCAGCAAAATTGGGACGGGCAATCAGCCCCAGCATTTT. Its translation: CASKIGTGNQPQHF. The chain recombines TRBV2 with TRBJ1-5, with D possibly being TRBD1 (5 bases). Germline V gene lookup returns CDR1 SNHLY and CDR2 FYNNEI. The CDR3 has 14 amino acids. V shed 7 bases and J shed 2 bases, with 12 bases lying between them.

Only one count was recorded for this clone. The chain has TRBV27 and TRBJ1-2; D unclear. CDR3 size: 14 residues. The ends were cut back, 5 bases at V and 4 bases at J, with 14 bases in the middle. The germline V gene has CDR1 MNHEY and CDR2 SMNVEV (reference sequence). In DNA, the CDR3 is TGTGCCAGCAGTCTCAGGAGGGAGGGCTATGGCTACACCTTC. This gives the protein CASSLRREGYGYTF.

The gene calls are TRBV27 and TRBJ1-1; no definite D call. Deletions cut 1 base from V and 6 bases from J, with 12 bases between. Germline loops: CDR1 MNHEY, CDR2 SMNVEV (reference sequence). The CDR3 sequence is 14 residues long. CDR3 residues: CASSLYPGSSEAFF. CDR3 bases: TGTGCCAGCAGTTTATATCCTGGGAGTTCTGAAGCTTTCTTT.

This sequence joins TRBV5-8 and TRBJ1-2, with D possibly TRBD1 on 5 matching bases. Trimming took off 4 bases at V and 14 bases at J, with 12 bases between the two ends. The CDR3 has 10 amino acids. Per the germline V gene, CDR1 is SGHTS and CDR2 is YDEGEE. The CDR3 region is CASSRDLGTF. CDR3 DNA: TGTGCCAGCAGCCGGGACCTTGGGACCTTC.

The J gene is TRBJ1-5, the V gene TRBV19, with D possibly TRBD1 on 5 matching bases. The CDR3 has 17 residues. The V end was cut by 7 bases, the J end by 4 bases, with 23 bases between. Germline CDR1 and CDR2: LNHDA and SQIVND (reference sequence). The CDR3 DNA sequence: TGTGCCAGTAATCTCGGGGCGGGAGAAGACACGAATCAGCCCCAGCATTTT. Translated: CASNLGAGEDTNQPQHF.

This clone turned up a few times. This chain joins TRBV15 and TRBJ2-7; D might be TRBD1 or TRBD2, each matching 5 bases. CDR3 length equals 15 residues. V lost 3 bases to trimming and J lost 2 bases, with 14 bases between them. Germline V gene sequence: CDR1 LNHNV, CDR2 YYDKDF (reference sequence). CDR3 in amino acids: CATSRGVLGPYEQYF. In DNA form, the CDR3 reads TGTGCCACCAGCAGGGGGGTCTTAGGCCCCTACGAGCAGTACTTC.

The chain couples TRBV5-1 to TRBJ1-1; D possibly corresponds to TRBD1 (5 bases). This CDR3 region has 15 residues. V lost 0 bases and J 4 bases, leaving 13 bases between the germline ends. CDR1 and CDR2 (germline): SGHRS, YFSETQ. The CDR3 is CASSLAEGPGTEAFF. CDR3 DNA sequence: TGCGCCAGCAGCTTGGCGGAGGGGCCTGGCACTGAAGCTTTCTTT. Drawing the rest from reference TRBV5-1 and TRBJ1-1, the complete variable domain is KAGVTQTPRYLIKTRGQQVTLSCSPISGHRSVSWYQQTPGQGLQFLFEYFSETQRNKGNFPGRFSGRQFSNSRSEMNVSTLELGDSALYLCASSLAEGPGTEAFFGQGTRLTVV.

CDR3 residues: CASSFINSGNTIYF. DNA for the CDR3: TGTGCCAGCAGCTTCATCAACTCTGGAAACACCATATATTTT. The chain recombines TRBV7-2 with TRBJ1-3, with no clear D. The germline gives CDR1 SGHTA, CDR2 FQGNSA. V was shortened by 3 bases and J by 0 bases, with 6 bases between the two germline ends. The CDR3 length is 14 residues.